Listed below are T cell receptor beta chains from one sample, sequenced in a study of Graves' ophthalmopathy and Graves' hyperthyroidism. TCRdb reprocessed the multiplex PCR reads via MiXCR and lists one record per CDR3 protein. This repertoire shows approximately 160,000 distinct CDR3 sequences, under 40% found once; its top ten account for under 7%. The sequencing sample was made of peripheral blood. These receptor sequences come from a woman between 35 and 50 years old with Graves' ophthalmopathy. Each CDR3 is given with its conserved first and last residue. A D gene is named only where the DNA matches it firmly. Rows give clone size only sometimes, using once, few, many, or a class for an expanded clone.

-,TRBV6-2/TRBV6-3,TRBJ2-2,TRBD1,TGTGCCAGCAGTTACTCGGGACAGGACTACACCGGGGAGCTGTTTTTT,CASSYSGQDYTGELFF
-,TRBV6-2/TRBV6-3,TRBJ2-7,-,TGTGCCAGCAGTTACGCCCGAGCCTCGATAAGTCTCGAGCAGTACTTC,CASSYARASISLEQYF
many,TRBV6-5,TRBJ1-6,TRBD1,TGTGCCAGCACCTACAGGGGGGTCGGAGGATCACCCCTCCACTTT,CASTYRGVGGSPLHF
many,TRBV2,TRBJ2-5,TRBD2,TGTGCCAGCAGTGAAGTAGCGGGGGGAGAGACCCAGTACTTC,CASSEVAGGETQYF
many,TRBV5-1,TRBJ2-7,-,TGCGCCAGCAGCTTCACTACGGACTCCTACGAGCAGTACTTC,CASSFTTDSYEQYF
many,TRBV12-3/TRBV12-4,TRBJ1-6,-,TGTGCCAGCACCCAGGTGTATAATTCACCCCTCCACTTT,CASTQVYNSPLHF
-,TRBV6-5,TRBJ1-6,-,TGTGCCAGCAGTTACTCGATCCCACAGGATTCACCCCTCCACTTT,CASSYSIPQDSPLHF
once,TRBV2,TRBJ2-5,TRBD2,TGTGCCAGCAGTGGAGGCGGGGGGGAAGAGACCCAGTACTTC,CASSGGGGEETQYF
many,TRBV6-5,TRBJ1-1,-,TGTGCCAGCAGTTACGGGGTCGCAATGAACACTGAAGCTTTCTTT,CASSYGVAMNTEAFF
many,TRBV20-1,TRBJ1-1,TRBD1,TGCAGTGCTAGCGGGCAGGGGGCGGTTAACACTGAAGCTTTCTTT,CSASGQGAVNTEAFF
many,TRBV7-2,TRBJ1-2,TRBD1,TGTGCCAGCAGCTCGACAGGGGCAGGGTGGGCTGGCTACACCTTC,CASSSTGAGWAGYTF
-,TRBV28,TRBJ2-7,-,TGTGCCAGCAGTACCGCTAGCGAACCCTACGAGCAGTACTTC,CASSTASEPYEQYF
many,TRBV27,TRBJ1-5,-,TGTGCCAGCAGTTTTGGTGGCAGGGACCAGCCCCAGCATTTT,CASSFGGRDQPQHF
-,TRBV6-5,TRBJ1-2,-,TGTGCCAGCAGTTACTCTTCAGGTGGCTACACCTTC,CASSYSSGGYTF
many,TRBV20-1,TRBJ2-7,-,TGCAGTGCGTCCCCGGGAAGCGCCTCCTACGAGCAGTACTTC,CSASPGSASYEQYF
few,TRBV12-3/TRBV12-4,TRBJ1-2,-,TGTGCCAGCAGTTTAGCCCGGGGGAAGAATGGCTACACCTTC,CASSLARGKNGYTF
many,TRBV5-1,TRBJ2-5,TRBD1,TGCGCCAGCAGCGCCCACAGGGGTGAGACCCAGTACTTC,CASSAHRGETQYF
many,TRBV28,TRBJ1-5,-,TGTGCCAGCAGCCCCAATCAGCCCCAGCATTTT,CASSPNQPQHF
-,TRBV6-2/TRBV6-3,TRBJ2-7,-,TGTGCCAGCAGTTACTCTGGCGATCAAATTCCCTACGAGCAGTACTTC,CASSYSGDQIPYEQYF
-,TRBV28,TRBJ1-2,-,TGTGCCAGCAGTTTACGGGGCTTAAACTATGGCTACACCTTC,CASSLRGLNYGYTF
-,TRBV12-3/TRBV12-4,TRBJ1-5,TRBD1,TGTGCCAGCAGAAGGACAGGGGGCGATTATCAGCCCCAGCATTTT,CASRRTGGDYQPQHF
few,TRBV6-1,TRBJ1-1,TRBD1,TGTGCCAGCAGTGTTGGACAGGGAGGCACTGAAGCTTTCTTT,CASSVGQGGTEAFF
many,TRBV20-1,TRBJ2-7,-,TGCAGTGCAAGCTCCGGGACACTATACGAGCAGTACTTC,CSASSGTLYEQYF